What follows are 28 T cell receptor beta chains derived from one specimen sequenced in a study of cytotoxic CD8 clonotypes in ibrutinib-treated CLL (dated by TCRdb to the early 2020s). The time point label of this sample denotes: 12 months on ibrutinib. The receptor library was made with the immunoSEQ multiplex PCR assay. The immuneACCESS repertoire file appears here via TCRdb, limited to in-frame rearrangements. These files lack a portion of the clones; in checked studies, under half of the deficit traces to unresolved V genes, and the cause of the others is not known. This sample gives approximately 100,000 clones in total; roughly 80% of them show up just once. The biggest ten clones account for approximately 30% of the sample. The sample was PBMCs, taken after 12 months of ibrutinib treatment. These receptors were taken from a human donor with chronic lymphocytic leukemia.

This rearrangement joins TRBV20-1 to TRBJ2-1; D might be TRBD2 (5 bases). Trimming shortened V by 8 bases and J by 7 bases, and 12 bases separated the two germline ends. The CDR3 runs 11 residues. From germline, CDR1 is DFQATT and CDR2 SNEGSKA (reference sequence). CDR3 DNA sequence: TGCAGTTCAATCGGACTGAATGAGCAGTTCTTC. As protein: CSSIGLNEQFF.

This chain joins TRBV19 and TRBJ2-3, with a tentative D call TRBD1 (5 bases). CDR3 size: 14 residues. In germline, CDR1 is LNHDA, CDR2 SQIVND (reference sequence). The V end was cut by 7 bases, the J end by 3 bases, with 14 bases between. As DNA, the CDR3 is TGTGCCAGTACCCCTTTGGGGCGGACAGATACGCAGTATTTT. Its translation is CASTPLGRTDTQYF.

J is TRBJ2-7 and V is TRBV7-2; no definite D call. The CDR3 is 13 residues long. Germline V CDR1 and CDR2: SGHTA, FQGNSA. V was pared by 0 bases and J by 5 bases, with 8 bases between. For the CDR3, the DNA is TGTGCCAGCAGCTTAGCGGAGAAAAACGAGCAGTACTTC. It yields the protein CASSLAEKNEQYF. Using reference TRBV7-2 and TRBJ2-7 for the parts outside the CDR3, the full variable domain is GAGVSQSPSNKVTEKGKDVELRCDPISGHTALYWYRQSLGQGLEFLIYFQGNSAPDKSGLPSDRFSAERTGGSVSTLTIQRTQQEDSAVYLCASSLAEKNEQYFGPGTRLTVT.

This clone was seen once. This rearrangement joins TRBV19 to TRBJ2-5; 7 bases match TRBD1. Trimming cost V 7 bases and J 2 bases; bases outside gene matches: 7. The CDR3 runs 14 residues. CDR1 and CDR2 from the germline V gene are LNHDA and SQIVND (reference sequence). The CDR3 here is CASIGGQQQETQYF. The CDR3 DNA is TGTGCCAGTATAGGGGGACAGCAACAAGAGACCCAGTACTTC.

The rearrangement joins TRBV28 to TRBJ2-4; 7 bases are a match to TRBD1. V lost 3 bases to trimming and J lost 9 bases; unmatched junction nucleotides: 14. CDR1 and CDR2 (germline): MDHEN, SYDVKM. The CDR3 totals 16 residues. As DNA, the CDR3 is TGTGCCAGCAGTTTGCACCTACAGGGGAAGGCTCCCATTCAGTACTTC. Protein: CASSLHLQGKAPIQYF.

This chain joins TRBV30 and TRBJ2-3; 7 positions match TRBD2. The CDR3 sequence is 12 residues long. Trimming removed 5 bases from V and 3 bases from J; junction bases left unmatched: 2. CDR1 is GTSNPN and CDR2 is SVGIG in the germline V gene (reference sequence). CDR3 region: CAWGLGTDTQYF. The CDR3 region has the DNA TGTGCCTGGGGACTAGGGACAGATACGCAGTATTTT.

The chain employs TRBV7-3 and TRBJ2-5, with a weak D call TRBD2 (5 bases). Germline lookup yields CDR1 SGHTA and CDR2 FQGTGA. V gave up 3 bases and J gave up 3 bases, with 14 bases separating them. CDR3 length: 15 residues. Here the CDR3 DNA reads TGTGCCAGCAGCTTCGGGGATGAGCGAGAAGAGACCCAGTACTTC. Its translation is CASSFGDEREETQYF.

The chain has TRBV7-2 and TRBJ1-4; D remains ambiguous. This CDR3 comprises 14 residues. V gave up 1 base and J gave up 3 bases, with 6 bases separating them. CDR1 is SGHTA, CDR2 FQGNSA, per germline. The CDR3 DNA reads TGTGCCAGCAGCTTAGGAGGGTCTAATGAAAAACTGTTTTTT. It codes for CASSLGGSNEKLFF.

This chain connects TRBV7-2 to TRBJ2-7; TRBD2 is a possible D gene (6 bases). The V and J ends lost 1 base and 5 bases respectively, with 12 bases between them. Per the germline V gene, CDR1 is SGHTA and CDR2 is FQGNSA. This CDR3 spans 14 amino acids. The CDR3 protein is CASSLVGGRNEQYF. CDR3 in DNA: TGTGCCAGCAGCTTAGTCGGGGGTCGAAACGAGCAGTACTTC. Full variable domain (missing parts from reference TRBV7-2 and TRBJ2-7): GAGVSQSPSNKVTEKGKDVELRCDPISGHTALYWYRQSLGQGLEFLIYFQGNSAPDKSGLPSDRFSAERTGGSVSTLTIQRTQQEDSAVYLCASSLVGGRNEQYFGPGTRLTVT.

Written as DNA, the CDR3 is TGTGCCAGCTCAAACTTAGGCCAAAACTACGAGCAGTACTTC. Protein sequence: CASSNLGQNYEQYF. The chain joins TRBV6-6 to TRBJ2-7; D is unresolved. This CDR3 contains 14 residues. The germline V and J ends were trimmed by 8 bases and 3 bases, with 17 bases remaining between them. Per germline, CDR1 MNHNY and CDR2 SVGAGI (reference sequence).

CDR3 DNA sequence: TGTGCCAGTAAGAAGACTAGCGGGGTTCTCACAGATACGCAGTATTTT. This codes for CASKKTSGVLTDTQYF. This chain links TRBV2 with TRBJ2-3, with TRBD2 matching over 11 bases. The CDR3 totals 16 residues. The ends lost 9 bases at V and 2 bases at J; junction bases unmatched: 10. From germline, CDR1 is SNHLY and CDR2 FYNNEI.

The chain is built from TRBV18 and TRBJ1-2, with a tentative D call TRBD1 (5 bases). CDR3 length: 14 residues. CDR1 is KGHSH and CDR2 is LQKENI in the germline V gene. V lost 3 bases and J 6 bases, leaving 14 bases between the germline ends. In DNA, the CDR3 is TGTGCCAGCTCACCCTCTGGGGGACGGGATGGCTACACCTTC. Protein product: CASSPSGGRDGYTF. Variable domain in full (rest from reference TRBV18 and TRBJ1-2): NAGVMQNPRHLVRRRGQEARLRCSPMKGHSHVYWYRQLPEEGLKFMVYLQKENIIDESGMPKERFSAEFPKEGPSILRIQQVVRGDSAAYFCASSPSGGRDGYTFGSGTRLTVV.

This chain connects TRBV5-1 to TRBJ1-1; D not certain. The CDR3 sequence is 14 residues long. The V end lost 4 bases, the J end lost 4 bases, and 14 bases lay between the germline ends. Germline CDR1 is SGHRS and CDR2 is YFSETQ. The CDR3 protein is CASSPRFDGTEAFF. Here the CDR3 DNA reads TGCGCCAGCAGCCCCCGATTCGACGGCACTGAAGCTTTCTTT.

The J gene is TRBJ2-7, the V gene TRBV12-5; maybe TRBD2 (6 bases). The CDR3 covers 13 residues. The germline V gene encodes CDR1 LGHNT and CDR2 FRNRAP. Trimming left V 4 bases short and J 3 bases short, with 10 bases between. CDR3 sequence reads: CASGWGLLYEQYF. In DNA form, the CDR3 reads TGTGCTAGTGGTTGGGGACTCCTCTACGAGCAGTACTTC.

This clone came up a few times. This rearrangement joins TRBV2 to TRBJ1-5, with a tentative D call TRBD1 (6 bases). CDR1 and CDR2 (germline): SNHLY, FYNNEI. V was cut by 4 bases and J by 3 bases, with 10 bases left in between. This CDR3 spans 14 amino acids. In DNA, the CDR3 is TGTGCCAGCAGTGGGAGGGGGGCCAATCAGCCCCAGCATTTT. It codes for CASSGRGANQPQHF.

In its sample, this clone was seen a few times. The rearrangement uses TRBV7-2 and TRBJ2-1; D ambiguous. Germline loops: CDR1 SGHTA, CDR2 FQGNSA. V lost 5 bases to trimming and J lost 5 bases, with 10 bases between them. The CDR3 length is 13 residues. The CDR3: CASSSRRDNEQFF. The DNA for the CDR3 is TGTGCCAGCAGCAGCCGACGCGACAATGAGCAGTTCTTC.

This chain joins TRBV19 and TRBJ2-2; perhaps TRBD2 as D (5 bases). The CDR3 contains 15 residues. Trimming pared 5 bases from V and 5 bases from J, leaving 15 bases between. The germline CDR1 and CDR2 sequences are LNHDA and SQIVND (reference sequence). CDR3 in amino acids: CASSSRRRGTGELFF. The CDR3 DNA is TGTGCCAGTAGTTCCCGAAGACGGGGAACCGGGGAGCTGTTTTTT.

The chain recombines TRBV9 with TRBJ1-6; D gene uncertain. Trimming pared 0 bases from V and 6 bases from J, leaving 10 bases between. The CDR3 contains 15 residues. Germline CDR1 SGDLS, CDR2 YYNGEE. The CDR3: CASSVGPVGNSPLHF. In nucleotides, the CDR3 is TGTGCCAGCAGCGTAGGACCTGTAGGTAATTCACCCCTCCACTTT.

The chain joins TRBV9 to TRBJ1-5; TRBD1 might be the D (5 bases). V lost 3 bases, J lost 7 bases, and 17 bases lay in between. The CDR3 spans 15 residues. Germline V gene lookup returns CDR1 SGDLS and CDR2 YYNGEE. The CDR3 DNA sequence: TGTGCCAGCAGCGCCTCTCCAGGGATAGAACAGCCCCAGCATTTT. It yields the protein CASSASPGIEQPQHF.

There are a few counts of this clone. The rearrangement links TRBV18 to TRBJ1-2, with 8 bases lining up with TRBD1. J was trimmed by 2 bases and V by 3 bases; bases with no gene match: 8. CDR3 length: 16 amino acids. Germline V CDR1 and CDR2: KGHSH, LQKENI. CDR3 in amino acids: CASSPSRQGQNYGYTF. The DNA for the CDR3 is TGTGCCAGCTCACCTTCACGACAGGGGCAAAACTATGGCTACACCTTC.

The V gene is TRBV6-4, the J gene TRBJ1-1; D may be TRBD1 (6 bases). The V and J ends lost 7 bases and 10 bases respectively, with 13 bases between them. In germline, CDR1 is MRHNA, CDR2 SNTAGT. The CDR3 covers 11 residues. The CDR3 DNA sequence: TGTGCCAGCACGGTAGGGGGGTCAGCTTTCTTT. It codes for CASTVGGSAFF.

CDR3 region: CASRENRDQPQHF. DNA for the CDR3: TGTGCCAGCAGGGAGAACAGGGATCAGCCCCAGCATTTT. V usage is TRBV6-1 and J usage is TRBJ1-5, with D possibly matching TRBD1 (6 bases). V was cut by 6 bases and J by 5 bases, with 11 bases left in between. CDR1 and CDR2 (germline): MNHNS, SASEGT. The length of the CDR3 is 13 residues.

The chain joins TRBV19 to TRBJ1-5; tentatively, D is TRBD1 (5 bases). Germline assignment: CDR1 LNHDA and CDR2 SQIVND (reference sequence). Trimming pared 5 bases from V and 4 bases from J, leaving 12 bases between. The CDR3 spans 14 residues. CDR3 protein: CASSLGGVNQPQHF. DNA of the CDR3: TGTGCCAGTAGTCTGGGGGGGGTAAATCAGCCCCAGCATTTT.

The rearrangement joins TRBV18 to TRBJ2-2, with D unclear. The CDR3 runs 13 residues. The V end lost 2 bases, the J end lost 2 bases, and 3 bases lay between the germline ends. Germline V CDR1 and CDR2: KGHSH, LQKENI. CDR3 DNA sequence: TGTGCCAGCTCACCATCCAACACCGGGGAGCTGTTTTTT. It encodes CASSPSNTGELFF.

The chain uses TRBV21-1 and TRBJ2-7; the DNA was not compared with TRBD2, the D call given in the table. TRBV21-1 is a listed pseudogene. The CDR3 loop spans 16 amino acids. As DNA, the CDR3 is TGTGCCAGCAGCAAAGACGGGGTATCTTCCTCCTACGAGCAGTACTTC. This codes for CASSKDGVSSSYEQYF.

Details on this clone: At one of its ends the junction is not consistent with the germline gene, which may arise from a read error. The J gene is TRBJ1-2, the V gene TRBV7-3; 8 nucleotides align to TRBD1. Germline CDR1 SGHTA, CDR2 FQGTGA. The CDR3 is made up of 13 amino acids. CDR3 DNA: TGTGCCAGCAGCCCGGACAGGGAGGATGGGTACACCTTC. Translated: CASSPDREDGYTF. The entire variable domain, with the rest obtained from reference TRBV7-3 and TRBJ1-2, is as follows: GAGVSQTPSNKVTEKGKYVELRCDPISGHTALYWYRQSLGQGPEFLIYFQGTGAADDSGLPNDRFFAVRPEGSVSTLKIQRTERGDSAVYLCASSPDREDGYTFGSGTRLTVV.

The chain is built from TRBV4-1 and TRBJ2-7, with TRBD2 identical over 13 bases. Germline CDR1 and CDR2: MGHRA and YSYEKL. Unmatched junction bases numbered 1, after V lost 0 bases and J lost 2 bases. The CDR3 sequence is 16 residues long. CDR3 sequence reads: CASSQEGLAGPYEQYF. For the CDR3, the DNA is TGCGCCAGCAGCCAAGAGGGACTAGCGGGACCCTACGAGCAGTACTTC.

This chain uses TRBV6-1 with TRBJ2-7; D could derive from TRBD1 or TRBD2 (5 bases each). Germline CDR1 is MNHNS and CDR2 is SASEGT. V lost 4 bases to trimming and J lost 3 bases, with 13 bases between them. This CDR3 spans 14 amino acids. DNA of the CDR3: TGTGCCAGCAGTGCCGGGACCTTACTCTACGAGCAGTACTTC. Amino acid sequence: CASSAGTLLYEQYF.